The source of this TCR beta chain is a study of blood T cell repertoires in COVID-19. The overall study: The study drew acute and convalescent COVID-19 samples from the United States, Italy and Spain. PBMCs, B-cell-depleted T cells, or T cells provided the cDNA or gDNA that made up the material.

The CDR3 runs to 15 residues. V shed 4 bases and J 2 bases; nucleotides not matched to a gene: 5. Germline V gene lookup returns CDR1 LNHDA and CDR2 SQIVND (reference sequence). In the original workflow: Amplification of reference gene primers was used by the study to estimate nucleated cell counts. Data came from immunoSEQ multiplex PCR; TCRdb stores just in-frame clones and leaves some out. For V, J and clone size, that table is used; D and trimming come from the DNA. The sample yields approximately 240,000 clones, approximately 90% seen once. Sequencing input: peripheral blood. The V and J genes are TRBV19 and TRBJ2-1; TRBD1 aligns across 7 bases. The source is a woman aged 40 to 55 who had recovered from COVID-19. The CDR3 DNA reads as TGTGCCAGTAGTACCGCCGGGACAGCCTACAATGAGCAGTTCTTC. Translation: CASSTAGTAYNEQFF.